These 2 T cell receptor beta chains originate from one sample sequenced in a study of cytomegalovirus exposure and HLA in healthy donors. In the PCR, 60 Vbeta and 13 Jbeta primers were used. Assay: immunoSEQ multiplex PCR; the TCRdb copy retains only in-frame clones and omits some. The listing records about 200,000 clones. Sequenced material: PBMCs. These receptors all stem from a girl aged 2 to 10 in good health and CMV-seropositive.

The chain carries TRBV4-1 and TRBJ2-2; the match to TRBD2 covers 9 bases. The ends lost 5 bases at V and 8 bases at J; junction bases unmatched: 9. Germline V gives CDR1 MGHRA, CDR2 YSYEKL. The CDR3 loop spans 15 amino acids. The CDR3 protein is CASSFFSGRGGELFF. CDR3 bases: TGCGCCAGCAGCTTCTTTAGCGGGAGAGGTGGGGAGCTGTTTTTT.

The chain links TRBV27 to TRBJ1-5; no firm D call. Trimming pared 6 bases from V and 6 bases from J, leaving 15 bases between. The CDR3 loop spans 14 amino acids. The germline V gene encodes CDR1 MNHEY and CDR2 SMNVEV (reference sequence). The CDR3 coding sequence is TGTGCCAGCAGCCCCCGCCAGGCTGCTCAGCCCCAGCATTTT. Translating it yields CASSPRQAAQPQHF.